This paragraph covers one TCR beta chain sequence. This table comes from immunoSEQ multiplex PCR, and its TCRdb copy is limited to in-frame clones, with some not included. The sample gives hundreds of thousands of clones, about nine tenths of which show up once; 0.65% to 0.85% is in the top ten. This sample stems from a study of blood T cell repertoires in COVID-19. Study-wide context: Acute-phase and convalescent COVID-19 samples originated in the United States, Italy and Spain. PBMCs, B-cell-depleted T cells, or T cells provided the cDNA or gDNA that made up the material.

CDR1 and CDR2 from the germline V gene are MNHEY and SVGEGT. This CDR3 is 16 amino acids long. The V and J ends lost 4 bases and 5 bases respectively, with 20 bases between them. V usage is TRBV6-2 or TRBV6-3 and J usage is TRBJ1-1; D might be TRBD1 (6 bases). What was sequenced was peripheral blood. The source is a man aged 35 to 55 with acute or convalescent COVID-19. This CDR3 reads CASSSPYRVGGTEAFF. CDR3 nucleotides: TGTGCCAGCAGTTCCCCGTACAGGGTAGGAGGAACTGAAGCTTTCTTT.